This TCR beta chain was profiled in a study of control samples from healthy donors and cancer patients. Generated by immunoSEQ multiplex PCR, the TCRdb table keeps only in-frame clones and is missing some. The table has about 110,000 clones, 70% to 85% seen once. This CDR3 is built from 15 residues. The V gene's germline CDR1 is MDHEN and CDR2 SYDVKM. With 5 bases clipped from V and 8 bases from J, the junction kept 9 bases outside the gene matches. The source is a man between 18 and 29 years old in good health. Input material: blood. This chain joins TRBV28 and TRBJ1-6; 7 bases are shared with TRBD1. CDR3: CASSPGQLLYSPLHF. The CDR3 nucleotides are TGTGCCAGCAGTCCGGGACAGCTATTATATTCACCCCTCCACTTT.